Described below is a single T cell receptor (beta chain) sequence and its context. Clones were sequenced by immunoSEQ multiplex PCR, and TCRdb holds only the in-frame ones, with some missing. Found here are approximately 28,000 clones, 85% to 90% of them singletons; the top ten hold approximately 15%. The ends were cut back, 0 bases at V and 3 bases at J, with 9 bases in the middle. This CDR3 has 14 amino acids. The germline V gene has CDR1 SGHDT and CDR2 YYEEEE. The data originate from a study of T cell changes during pregnancy in multiple sclerosis. Sample: CD8+ T cells from peripheral blood mononuclear cells, taken in the second trimester of pregnancy. This receptor was obtained from a female donor with multiple sclerosis, enrolled in a pregnancy study. The chain recombines TRBV5-6 with TRBJ1-1; maybe TRBD1 (5 bases). CDR3 bases: TGTGCCAGCAGCTTGGCAGGGTTTGACACTGAAGCTTTCTTT. Its protein is CASSLAGFDTEAFF.